This TCR beta chain was observed in a study of T cell responses to AZD1222 COVID-19 vaccine. On the study more broadly: Pooled samples include second doses given at about 4 or 12 weeks. Findings and limits, study-wide: Vaccine-associated CD4 TCRs ranged over spike, dominating at 160-218 and 743-854. Clonal diversity may have been underestimated in mostly white British donors.

TCRdb keeps only in-frame clones here, not all; method: immunoSEQ multiplex PCR. In the table there are 100,000 to 130,000 clones, roughly 87% of which are singletons. This clone was detected only a few times. Antigen specificity is unknown. V lost 4 bases and J lost 7, with 15 bases in between. CDR1 SGHRS and CDR2 YFSETQ come from the germline V gene. There are 14 residues in the CDR3. The TCR originated in an adult in good health. The sequenced sample was peripheral blood, obtained on day 0 of AZD1222 vaccination. The rearrangement links TRBV5-1 to TRBJ2-1; D call uncertain. The CDR3: CASSPGTDLNEQFF. The CDR3 DNA reads TGCGCCAGCAGCCCCGGTACGGATTTGAATGAGCAGTTCTTC.